This paragraph reports one T cell receptor beta chain. The junction shows a germline mismatch at one end, possibly a read error. This entry comes from a study of neurological immune-mediated disorders. Each CDR3 protein is one row after TCRdb ran MiXCR on the 5' RACE reads. The sample gives more than 35,000 distinct CDR3 sequences, around 10% of which show up once; approximately 6.3% is in the top ten. The germline V gene encodes CDR1 SGHVS and CDR2 FQNEAQ. The CDR3 extends over 16 amino acids. V and J are TRBV7-8 and TRBJ2-2; maybe TRBD1 (6 bases). This TCR derives from a woman aged 25 to 39 with HTLV-1-associated myelopathy (HAM/TSP). The sample comprised PBMCs. CDR3 sequence reads: CASSPRGTENIGELFF. Here the CDR3 DNA reads TGTGCCAGCAGCCCCAGGGGAACTGAGAACATCGGGGAGCTGTTTTTT.